The text below deals with one TCR beta chain. Its antigen is as yet unknown. This specimen comes from a study of response to subunit inactivated influenza vaccine. Study-wide results and limits: New T cells are recruited in small numbers by each seasonal influenza vaccination, according to the authors' suggestion.

Germline CDR1 reads MNHNS; CDR2 reads SASEGT. Trimming pared 5 bases from V and 6 bases from J, leaving 22 bases between. The CDR3 totals 17 residues. TCRdb re-analysed the RT-PCR reads in MiXCR, keeping a single row per CDR3 protein. The table includes about 610,000 distinct CDR3 sequences, around 15% detected once. Sequenced material: PBMCs from blood, taken roughly 12 days after vaccination. The chain employs TRBV6-1 and TRBJ2-2; no clear D gene. The source of this sequence is a man in his fifties or sixties who received an inactivated influenza vaccine. The CDR3 DNA reads as TGTGCCAGCAGTACCCTTACAGTGGGCTCGTGGGCCGGGGAGCTGTTTTTT. It encodes CASSTLTVGSWAGELFF.